The subject of this entry is one T cell receptor beta chain. The data are from a study of blood T cell repertoires in COVID-19. Study overall: Acute and convalescent COVID-19 specimens originated in the United States, Italy and Spain. In each case, the material was cDNA or gDNA derived from T cells, B-cell-depleted T cells, or PBMCs.

This CDR3 is built from 14 residues. The V and J ends lost 6 bases and 4 bases, in that order; junction bases with no gene match: 8. Per the germline V gene, CDR1 is SEHNR and CDR2 is FQNEAQ (reference sequence). Original processing methods: Amplification of reference gene primers was used by the study to estimate nucleated cell counts. Produced via immunoSEQ multiplex PCR; TCRdb's table is partial and in-frame only. From that table come the V and J calls and clone size; the DNA was used to work out D and trimming. The sample contains 40,000 to 55,000 clones, 65% to 85% of which appear only once. This receptor was taken from a man in his forties or fifties with active COVID-19. The chain uses TRBV7-9 and TRBJ2-7, with 8 bases that match TRBD1. What was sequenced was peripheral blood. The CDR3 bases are TGTGCCAGCAGTCAAGGACAGGGAAAGTACGAGCAGTACTTC. This gives the protein CASSQGQGKYEQYF.